The 20 T cell receptor beta chains listed next were all sequenced from one sample in a study of T cell responses to AZD1222 COVID-19 vaccine. Using immunoSEQ multiplex PCR, the repertoire was profiled, and TCRdb retains in-frame clones only, with some absent. The table records some 140,000 clones, more than 85% of them present only once. This specimen was peripheral blood, taken 28 days after the second AZD1222 dose. The receptors come from an adult who received the AZD1222 COVID-19 vaccine.

V and J are TRBV5-1 and TRBJ1-2, with 7 bases that match TRBD1. The V and J ends lost 0 bases and 1 base, in that order; junction bases with no gene match: 0. The CDR3 covers 14 residues. Germline CDR1 SGHRS, CDR2 YFSETQ. The CDR3 nucleotides read TGCGCCAGCAGCTTGGGGGACAGTAACTATGGCTACACCTTC. It yields the protein CASSLGDSNYGYTF.

The chain is built from TRBV3-1 (or the pseudogene TRBV3-2) and TRBJ2-5; possible D gene TRBD2, 6 bases. V was shortened by 0 bases and J by 5 bases, with 16 bases between the two germline ends. Germline V gives CDR1 LGHDT, CDR2 YNNKEL (reference sequence). The CDR3 covers 16 residues. CDR3 nucleotide sequence: TGTGCCAGCAGCCAAGATGGCCGGGGAGGCGGGGAGACCCAGTACTTC. This gives the protein CASSQDGRGGGETQYF.

The chain recombines TRBV29-1 with TRBJ1-3; unclear D gene. The CDR3 sequence is 14 residues long. V gave up 2 bases and J gave up 0 bases, with 8 bases separating them. Germline CDR1 reads SQVTM; CDR2 reads ANQGSEA. In DNA form, the CDR3 reads TGCAGCGTTGAAACGGACCGCTCTGGAAACACCATATATTTT. Protein product: CSVETDRSGNTIYF.

The chain has TRBV3-1 (or the pseudogene TRBV3-2) and TRBJ1-3, with no clear D. The CDR3 has 18 amino acids. Germline V lookup: CDR1 LGHDT, CDR2 YNNKEL (reference sequence). V was trimmed by 0 bases and J by 0 bases, leaving 15 bases between them. The CDR3 reads CASSQEGLHGPSGNTIYF. The CDR3 DNA sequence: TGTGCCAGCAGCCAAGAAGGGCTTCACGGACCCTCTGGAAACACCATATATTTT.

The genes are TRBV19 and TRBJ2-5; D tentatively fits TRBD1 or TRBD2 (5 bases each). Germline loops: CDR1 LNHDA, CDR2 SQIVND (reference sequence). The CDR3 runs to 15 residues. Trimming took off 4 bases at V and 7 bases at J, with 19 bases between the two ends. This CDR3 reads CASSRQGTAGGTQYF. CDR3 bases: TGTGCCAGTAGTAGACAAGGGACCGCCGGAGGGACCCAGTACTTC.

The CDR3, as DNA: TGTGCCAGCAGCGTAGGGTGGATAGGAGATAACTATGGCTACACCTTC. Protein product: CASSVGWIGDNYGYTF. This chain links TRBV9 with TRBJ1-2; D not resolved. CDR3 size: 16 residues. V dropped 0 bases and J dropped 1 base, with 13 bases sitting between them. Germline V gene data show CDR1 as SGDLS and CDR2 as YYNGEE.

This rearrangement joins TRBV24-1 to TRBJ1-2; TRBD1 matches at 9 bases. Germline-derived CDR1 and CDR2 are KGHDR and SFDVKD. This CDR3 region has 14 residues. The ends lost 2 bases at V and 8 bases at J; junction bases unmatched: 5. CDR3 protein: CATSDSGDRDGYTF. The DNA of the CDR3 is TGTGCCACCAGTGATTCTGGGGACAGGGACGGCTACACCTTC.

The chain couples TRBV7-3 to TRBJ2-3; 8 nucleotides agree with TRBD1. The length of the CDR3 is 14 residues. Germline assignment: CDR1 SGHTA and CDR2 FQGTGA. Losses at the gene ends were 4 bases for V and 5 bases for J; bases not matched to a gene: 5. The CDR3 DNA is TGTGCCAGCAGCTCGCAGGGGGCGGGAGATACGCAGTATTTT. Translating it yields CASSSQGAGDTQYF.

The rearrangement uses TRBV7-3 and TRBJ2-7, with a tentative D call TRBD2 (6 bases). V was pared by 2 bases and J by 0 bases, with 8 bases between. The CDR3 contains 14 residues. Germline CDR1 is SGHTA and CDR2 is FQGTGA. CDR3 region: CASSLGGASYEQYF. The CDR3 DNA follows: TGTGCCAGCAGCTTAGGCGGGGCCTCCTACGAGCAGTACTTC.

This sequence joins TRBV6-5 and TRBJ1-2; 9 positions match TRBD1. The ends lost 6 bases at V and 6 bases at J; junction bases unmatched: 8. Germline V lookup: CDR1 MNHEY, CDR2 SVGAGI. The CDR3 contains 14 residues. This CDR3 is CASRTGQGINGYTF. The CDR3 DNA follows: TGTGCCAGCAGGACGGGACAGGGAATCAATGGCTACACCTTC.

The V gene is TRBV7-2, the J gene TRBJ1-5; D might be TRBD1 (6 bases). Per the germline V gene, CDR1 is SGHTA and CDR2 is FQGNSA. Deletions cut 3 bases from V and 2 bases from J, with 11 bases between. This CDR3 is 15 amino acids long. In nucleotides, the CDR3 is TGTGCCAGCAGCTTGAAGGGGGGGGGCAATCAGCCCCAGCATTTT. This translates into CASSLKGGGNQPQHF.

V is TRBV6-6 and J is TRBJ2-7, with TRBD2 as a possible D gene (7 bases). The germline V gene encodes CDR1 MNHNY and CDR2 SVGAGI (reference sequence). The CDR3 runs to 15 residues. With 2 bases removed from V and 0 bases from J, the gap between germline ends came to 11 bases. In DNA form, the CDR3 reads TGTGCCAGCAGTTACGGCCGGGGGGCCTCCTACGAGCAGTACGTC. This translates into CASSYGRGASYEQYV.

This rearrangement joins TRBV5-6 to TRBJ2-1, with D possibly matching TRBD1 (6 bases). Germline V CDR1 and CDR2: SGHDT, YYEEEE. The CDR3 sequence is 14 residues long. Trimming stripped 1 base from V and 2 bases from J, with 7 bases between. CDR3 loop: CASSLRQAYNEQFF. CDR3 in DNA: TGTGCCAGCAGCTTGAGACAGGCCTACAATGAGCAGTTCTTC.

The V gene is TRBV14, the J gene TRBJ1-4; D is unresolved. Germline V gives CDR1 SGHDN, CDR2 FVKESK. This CDR3 has 14 amino acids. Trimming removed 4 bases from V and 8 bases from J, with 14 bases in between. CDR3 region: CASSPRSFGEKLFF. The DNA for the CDR3 is TGTGCCAGCAGCCCACGAAGTTTTGGGGAAAAACTGTTTTTT.

V usage is TRBV11-2 and J usage is TRBJ2-1; a weak D match, TRBD2 (5 bases). CDR3 length equals 14 residues. CDR1 and CDR2 (germline): SGHAT, FQNNGV. V lost 1 base and J lost 8, with 12 bases in between. In nucleotides, the CDR3 is TGTGCCAGCAGCTTAGTGAATAGCGTGGATGAGCAGTTCTTC. Amino acid sequence: CASSLVNSVDEQFF.

The V call is TRBV18, the J call TRBJ1-1; no clear D. CDR3 length equals 15 residues. The germline gives CDR1 KGHSH, CDR2 LQKENI. With 3 bases removed from V and 1 base from J, the gap between germline ends came to 12 bases. DNA for the CDR3: TGTGCCAGCTCACCGGGAATAGCGGGGAACACTGAAGCTTTCTTT. It yields the protein CASSPGIAGNTEAFF.

About this clone itself: Mismatch with germline at one junction end may stem from a read error. The J gene is TRBJ2-5, the V gene TRBV30; D uncertain. The V gene's germline CDR1 is GTSNPN and CDR2 SVGIG (reference sequence). The CDR3 loop spans 13 amino acids. CDR3 sequence: CAWSGTHQGTQYF. The CDR3 DNA reads as TGTGCCTGGAGTGGGACCCATCAAGGGACCCAGTACTTC.

This sequence joins TRBV20-1 and TRBJ2-1, with unresolved D. This CDR3 is built from 11 residues. With 5 bases removed from V and 7 bases from J, the gap between germline ends came to 9 bases. The germline V gene encodes CDR1 DFQATT and CDR2 SNEGSKA (reference sequence). CDR3 DNA sequence: TGCAGTGCTTCCCGAATGAATGAGCAGTTCTTC. Encoded protein: CSASRMNEQFF.

This clone was observed a few times. In DNA, the CDR3 is TGTGCCAGTAGACAAATAGGGGGTCCCTATGGCTACACCTTC. It codes for CASRQIGGPYGYTF. The genes are TRBV19 and TRBJ1-2; TRBD1 is a possible D gene (6 bases). V was pared by 6 bases and J by 4 bases, with 15 bases between. This CDR3 is 14 amino acids long. CDR1 is LNHDA, CDR2 SQIVND, per germline (reference sequence). Complete variable domain (other parts from reference TRBV19 and TRBJ1-2): DGGITQSPKYLFRKEGQNVTLSCEQNLNHDAMYWYRQDPGQGLRLIYYSQIVNDFQKGDIAEGYSVSREKKESFPLTVTSAQKNPTAFYLCASRQIGGPYGYTFGSGTRLTVV.

The V call is TRBV6-2 or TRBV6-3, the J call TRBJ2-1; D gene ambiguous. The germline CDR1 and CDR2 sequences are MNHEY and SVGEGT. The CDR3 totals 15 residues. Trimming took 0 bases from V and 8 from J, leaving 14 bases between them. CDR3 DNA sequence: TGTGCCAGCAGTTACTCTATCACTCCATCGGATGAGCAGTTCTTC. Its translation is CASSYSITPSDEQFF.